This T cell receptor beta chain was captured by sequencing in a study of blood T cell repertoires in COVID-19. The overall study: Sites in the United States, Italy and Spain provided acute and convalescent COVID-19 samples. Sample material is recorded as cDNA or gDNA derived from T cells, B-cell-depleted T cells, or PBMCs.

The CDR3 sequence is 20 residues long. From germline, CDR1 is LNHNV and CDR2 YYDKDF (reference sequence). V shed 0 bases, J shed 7 bases, and the junction held 19 bases outside the gene matches. In the original analysis: For nucleated cells, counts were estimated from reference gene primer amplification. Generated by immunoSEQ multiplex PCR, the TCRdb table keeps only in-frame clones and is missing some. V, J and clone size are taken as reported in that table, and D and trimming were inferred from the DNA itself. The sample includes 50,000 or so clones, 65% to 85% of them seen just once. The sample was peripheral blood. The source is a man aged 35 to 55 with acute or convalescent COVID-19. The chain uses TRBV15 and TRBJ2-7; 12 positions match TRBD1. The CDR3 DNA sequence: TGTGCCACCAGCAGAGACAACCGGGACAGGGGGCCACGTAGGGGTCTGGAGCAGTACTTC. It encodes CATSRDNRDRGPRRGLEQYF.